These 4 T cell receptor beta chains were sequenced from one sample in a study of T-cell memory formation after mild COVID-19. One entry per CDR3 protein, called by TCRdb with MiXCR from the 5' RACE reads. The table has 90,000 to 120,000 distinct CDR3 sequences, 14% seen once. Sequencing was carried out using PBMCs or a T cell subset sorted from them (not recorded which). The receptors stem from a man in his late teens or twenties who had mild COVID-19 (a few samples of this study predate the infection). Cell type and time point are not known.

The rearrangement uses TRBV6-5 and TRBJ2-7, with D unclear. Per the germline V gene, CDR1 is MNHEY and CDR2 is SVGAGI. The CDR3 length is 14 residues. V was pared by 2 bases and J by 4 bases, with 12 bases between. In DNA form, the CDR3 reads TGTGCCAGCAGTTACGCCGGGCACGGGTACGAGCAGTACGTC. Translated: CASSYAGHGYEQYV.

This CDR3 is CASSLGLFENTEAFF. DNA of the CDR3: TGCGCCAGCAGCTTGGGGTTGTTCGAGAACACTGAAGCTTTCTTT. This rearrangement joins TRBV5-1 to TRBJ1-1; no reliable D call. The V gene's germline CDR1 is SGHRS and CDR2 YFSETQ. The CDR3 totals 15 residues. With 0 bases removed from V and 1 base from J, the gap between germline ends came to 10 bases.

This clonotype was recorded a few times. The CDR3 sequence: CASSHRGGLGNTGELFF. CDR3 in DNA: TGTGCCAGCAGCCACAGGGGGGGACTAGGGAACACCGGGGAGCTGTTTTTT. This sequence joins TRBV11-2 and TRBJ2-2; perhaps D is TRBD1 or TRBD2 (8 bases each). The germline V gene has CDR1 SGHAT and CDR2 FQNNGV. V dropped 5 bases and J dropped 1 base, with 17 bases sitting between them. CDR3 length: 17 residues.

This clonotype was found a few times. The chain combines TRBV7-9 with TRBJ2-3; unclear D gene. V was pared by 1 base and J by 1 base, with 6 bases between. This CDR3 is 14 amino acids long. Germline V gene lookup returns CDR1 SEHNR and CDR2 FQNEAQ (reference sequence). The CDR3 DNA sequence: TGTGCCAGCAGCTTAGTGGTAGGCACAGATACGCAGTATTTT. The encoded protein is CASSLVVGTDTQYF. The full variable domain, with the rest looked up from reference TRBV7-9 and TRBJ2-3, is DTGVSQNPRHKITKRGQNVTFRCDPISEHNRLYWYRQTLGQGPEFLTYFQNEAQLEKSRLLSDRFSAERPKGSFSTLEIQRTEQGDSAMYLCASSLVVGTDTQYFGPGTRLTVL.